A selection of T cell receptor beta chains follows, all from one sample in a study of T cell responses to AZD1222 COVID-19 vaccine. The repertoire was sequenced with immunoSEQ multiplex PCR; TCRdb's copy has only in-frame clones and lacks some. Found here are 200,000 or so clones, approximately 92% of them singletons; the top ten hold more than 9%. The sample here was peripheral blood, taken on day 0 of AZD1222 vaccination. The receptors were sampled from an adult in good health. The CDR3 runs from the conserved cysteine through the conserved F or W. The order of the fields is clone size, V gene, D gene, J gene, CDR3 protein, CDR3 DNA. The D gene is left open where the match is weak. Rows give clone size only sometimes, using once, few, many, or a class for an expanded clone.

abundance: NA; v_gene: TRBV11-2; d_gene: NA; j_gene: TRBJ2-5; CDR3aa: CASSLASVGLKTQYF; CDR3nt: TGTGCCAGCAGCTTAGCTAGCGTGGGCCTGAAGACCCAGTACTTC
abundance: NA; v_gene: TRBV29-1; d_gene: NA; j_gene: TRBJ1-1; CDR3aa: CSVLRRGNTEAFF; CDR3nt: TGCAGCGTTTTAAGGAGGGGGAACACTGAAGCTTTCTTT
abundance: NA; v_gene: TRBV11-2; d_gene: NA; j_gene: TRBJ1-5; CDR3aa: CASSLSPNQPQHF; CDR3nt: TGTGCCAGCAGCTTGTCTCCCAATCAGCCCCAGCATTTT
abundance: NA; v_gene: TRBV9; d_gene: NA; j_gene: TRBJ2-1; CDR3aa: CASSASSRNEQFF; CDR3nt: TGTGCCAGCAGCGCCTCTAGTAGGAATGAGCAGTTCTTC
abundance: NA; v_gene: TRBV19; d_gene: TRBD2; j_gene: TRBJ2-7; CDR3aa: CASSRGGRRSEQYF; CDR3nt: TGTGCCAGTAGTAGGGGCGGGAGAAGGTCCGAGCAGTACTTC
abundance: NA; v_gene: TRBV5-1; d_gene: TRBD2; j_gene: TRBJ2-3; CDR3aa: CASSLISGAGGSTDTQYF; CDR3nt: TGCGCCAGCAGCTTGATCTCGGGAGCGGGAGGAAGCACAGATACGCAGTATTTT
abundance: NA; v_gene: TRBV9; d_gene: TRBD1; j_gene: TRBJ1-2; CDR3aa: CASSAPRDRVSAGDGYTF; CDR3nt: TGTGCCAGCAGCGCCCCCCGGGACAGGGTATCTGCAGGTGATGGCTACACCTTC
abundance: NA; v_gene: TRBV10-3; d_gene: NA; j_gene: TRBJ1-1; CDR3aa: CAIRADTDTEAFF; CDR3nt: TGTGCCATCAGAGCCGACACAGACACTGAAGCTTTCTTT
abundance: NA; v_gene: TRBV6-6; d_gene: NA; j_gene: TRBJ1-1; CDR3aa: CASSYRRVNTEAFF; CDR3nt: TGTGCCAGCAGTTACCGGCGGGTAAACACTGAAGCTTTCTTT
abundance: once; v_gene: TRBV28; d_gene: NA; j_gene: TRBJ2-7; CDR3aa: CASSFNYEQYF; CDR3nt: TGTGCCAGCAGTTTTAACTACGAGCAGTACTTC
abundance: once; v_gene: TRBV27; d_gene: NA; j_gene: TRBJ2-2; CDR3aa: CASSFTGELFF; CDR3nt: TGTGCCAGCAGTTTCACCGGGGAGCTGTTTTTT
abundance: NA; v_gene: TRBV3-1/TRBV3-2; d_gene: NA; j_gene: TRBJ1-2; CDR3aa: CASSPRTSGSGYTF; CDR3nt: TGTGCCAGCAGCCCCCGGACATCGGGTAGTGGCTACACCTTC
abundance: NA; v_gene: TRBV19; d_gene: NA; j_gene: TRBJ2-7; CDR3aa: CASSIGYGPYEQYF; CDR3nt: TGTGCCAGTAGTATAGGTTACGGCCCCTACGAGCAGTACTTC
abundance: NA; v_gene: TRBV6-5; d_gene: NA; j_gene: TRBJ1-2; CDR3aa: CASSYSPNYGYTF; CDR3nt: TGTGCCAGCAGTTACTCTCCTAACTATGGCTACACCTTC
abundance: NA; v_gene: TRBV2; d_gene: NA; j_gene: TRBJ1-1; CDR3aa: CASSQEREKTEAFF; CDR3nt: TGTGCCAGCAGCCAGGAGAGGGAGAAGACTGAAGCTTTCTTT
abundance: NA; v_gene: TRBV7-8; d_gene: NA; j_gene: TRBJ1-5; CDR3aa: CASSLTSKGVNQPQHF; CDR3nt: TGTGCCAGCAGCTTAACCTCTAAGGGGGTCAATCAGCCCCAGCATTTT
abundance: NA; v_gene: TRBV4-2; d_gene: NA; j_gene: TRBJ1-2; CDR3aa: CASSQASSGGANYGYTF; CDR3nt: TGTGCCAGCAGCCAAGCATCGTCCGGCGGGGCTAACTATGGCTACACCTTC
abundance: NA; v_gene: TRBV7-2; d_gene: NA; j_gene: TRBJ2-2; CDR3aa: CASSFFGQAVAGELFF; CDR3nt: TGTGCCAGCAGCTTTTTCGGGCAGGCCGTTGCCGGGGAGCTGTTTTTT
abundance: NA; v_gene: TRBV10-3; d_gene: TRBD1; j_gene: TRBJ1-1; CDR3aa: CAISEVQGVVNTEAFF; CDR3nt: TGTGCCATCAGTGAGGTTCAGGGGGTGGTGAACACTGAAGCTTTCTTT
abundance: NA; v_gene: TRBV21-1; d_gene: NA; j_gene: TRBJ1-5; CDR3aa: CASSYRDTDSNQPQHF; CDR3nt: TGTGCCAGCAGCTACCGGGACACCGATAGCAATCAGCCCCAGCATTTT
abundance: NA; v_gene: TRBV6-2/TRBV6-3; d_gene: NA; j_gene: TRBJ2-3; CDR3aa: CASSYSLGAITDTQYF; CDR3nt: TGTGCCAGCAGTTACTCGCTGGGGGCCATCACAGATACGCAGTATTTT
abundance: NA; v_gene: TRBV20-1; d_gene: TRBD1; j_gene: TRBJ1-1; CDR3aa: CSGADRAEAFF; CDR3nt: TGCAGTGGCGCGGACAGGGCTGAAGCTTTCTTT
abundance: NA; v_gene: TRBV5-8; d_gene: NA; j_gene: TRBJ1-6; CDR3aa: CASSLGPPGNNSPLHF; CDR3nt: TGTGCCAGCAGCTTGGGGCCACCAGGGAATAATTCACCCCTCCACTTT
abundance: NA; v_gene: TRBV7-3; d_gene: NA; j_gene: TRBJ1-1; CDR3aa: CASSGQGRTEAFF; CDR3nt: TGTGCCAGCAGCGGGCAGGGGCGCACTGAAGCTTTCTTT
abundance: NA; v_gene: TRBV12-5; d_gene: NA; j_gene: TRBJ2-7; CDR3aa: CASGWGSGSYEQYF; CDR3nt: TGTGCTAGTGGTTGGGGGAGTGGTTCCTACGAGCAGTACTTC
abundance: NA; v_gene: TRBV6-5; d_gene: NA; j_gene: TRBJ1-4; CDR3aa: CASSPAGANEKLFF; CDR3nt: TGTGCCAGCAGTCCCGCAGGGGCTAATGAAAAACTGTTTTTT
abundance: NA; v_gene: TRBV19; d_gene: NA; j_gene: TRBJ1-5; CDR3aa: CASSPRMTYSNQPQHF; CDR3nt: TGTGCCAGTAGTCCCCGGATGACTTATAGCAATCAGCCCCAGCATTTT
abundance: once; v_gene: TRBV9; d_gene: NA; j_gene: TRBJ2-1; CDR3aa: CASTKWGDHGNEQFF; CDR3nt: TGTGCCAGCACTAAATGGGGGGATCATGGCAATGAGCAGTTCTTC
abundance: once; v_gene: TRBV3-1/TRBV3-2; d_gene: NA; j_gene: TRBJ2-5; CDR3aa: CASSGGVADIPGETQYF; CDR3nt: TGTGCCAGCAGCGGTGGGGTAGCGGATATCCCGGGAGAGACCCAGTACTTC
abundance: NA; v_gene: TRBV19; d_gene: NA; j_gene: TRBJ2-3; CDR3aa: CASSMGGRSTDTQYF; CDR3nt: TGTGCCAGTAGTATGGGGGGACGAAGCACAGATACGCAGTATTTT
abundance: NA; v_gene: TRBV27; d_gene: NA; j_gene: TRBJ1-1; CDR3aa: CASSLEVRSEAFF; CDR3nt: TGTGCCAGCAGTTTAGAGGTTCGGTCTGAAGCTTTCTTT
abundance: NA; v_gene: TRBV12-3/TRBV12-4; d_gene: NA; j_gene: TRBJ2-3; CDR3aa: CASTNPRMRTQYF; CDR3nt: TGTGCCAGCACCAACCCCCGCATGCGTACGCAGTATTTT
abundance: NA; v_gene: TRBV7-9; d_gene: NA; j_gene: TRBJ1-2; CDR3aa: CASSSRGGSYGYTF; CDR3nt: TGTGCCAGCAGCTCCCGGGGGGGGAGCTATGGCTACACCTTC
abundance: NA; v_gene: TRBV19; d_gene: TRBD2; j_gene: TRBJ2-7; CDR3aa: CASRRTSGSYEQYF; CDR3nt: TGTGCCAGCCGCCGGACTAGCGGGAGTTACGAGCAGTACTTC
abundance: NA; v_gene: TRBV3-1/TRBV3-2; d_gene: TRBD1; j_gene: TRBJ1-2; CDR3aa: CASSQGHAGTGLF; CDR3nt: TGTGCCAGCAGCCAAGGTCACGCCGGGACAGGGCTCTTC
abundance: once; v_gene: TRBV30; d_gene: NA; j_gene: TRBJ1-6; CDR3aa: CASPTADGNSPLHF; CDR3nt: TGTGCCTCCCCGACAGCCGACGGTAACTCACCCCTCCACTTT
abundance: NA; v_gene: TRBV15; d_gene: NA; j_gene: TRBJ1-1; CDR3aa: CATSRATGWAFF; CDR3nt: TGTGCCACCAGCAGGGCCACAGGGTGGGCTTTCTTT
abundance: NA; v_gene: TRBV4-1; d_gene: TRBD1; j_gene: TRBJ2-7; CDR3aa: CASSQETGFDSYEQYF; CDR3nt: TGCGCCAGCAGCCAAGAGACAGGGTTCGACTCCTACGAGCAGTACTTC
abundance: NA; v_gene: TRBV6-5; d_gene: TRBD1; j_gene: TRBJ1-3; CDR3aa: CASSLRQGITIYF; CDR3nt: TGTGCCAGCAGCCTTAGACAGGGTATAACCATATATTTT
abundance: NA; v_gene: TRBV2; d_gene: NA; j_gene: TRBJ1-2; CDR3aa: CASLERVDGYTF; CDR3nt: TGTGCCTCCCTGGAGAGGGTTGATGGCTACACCTTC
abundance: once; v_gene: TRBV7-2; d_gene: NA; j_gene: TRBJ1-4; CDR3aa: CASSLAGNTNEKLFF; CDR3nt: TGTGCCAGCAGCTTAGCGGGGAATACTAATGAAAAACTGTTTTTT
abundance: NA; v_gene: TRBV3-1/TRBV3-2; d_gene: NA; j_gene: TRBJ2-5; CDR3aa: CASSQDDGLRFETQYF; CDR3nt: TGTGCCAGCAGCCAAGATGACGGACTCCGCTTCGAGACCCAGTACTTC
abundance: NA; v_gene: TRBV5-1; d_gene: NA; j_gene: TRBJ1-2; CDR3aa: CASSSGPTYGYTF; CDR3nt: TGCGCCAGCAGTTCGGGACCGACCTATGGCTACACCTTC
abundance: NA; v_gene: TRBV7-2; d_gene: NA; j_gene: TRBJ1-3; CDR3aa: CASSSGTGNTIYF; CDR3nt: TGTGCCAGCAGCTCCGGGACTGGAAACACCATATATTTT